This TCR beta chain was identified in a study of monozygotic twins with inflammatory bowel disease. The CDR3 spans 14 residues. The germline V gene has CDR1 SEHNR and CDR2 FQNEAQ (reference sequence). Using the 5' RACE reads, TCRdb records one entry per CDR3 protein without DNA. This listing includes 70,000 to 95,000 distinct CDR3 sequences. V usage is TRBV7-9 and J usage is TRBJ2-7; the TCRdb D gene call, TRBD2, has no DNA to confirm it. Input material: blood. The receptor was isolated from a human donor with ulcerative colitis or Crohn's disease, or a healthy co-twin of an affected twin (not recorded which). CDR3 protein: CASSSNSGGGEQYF.